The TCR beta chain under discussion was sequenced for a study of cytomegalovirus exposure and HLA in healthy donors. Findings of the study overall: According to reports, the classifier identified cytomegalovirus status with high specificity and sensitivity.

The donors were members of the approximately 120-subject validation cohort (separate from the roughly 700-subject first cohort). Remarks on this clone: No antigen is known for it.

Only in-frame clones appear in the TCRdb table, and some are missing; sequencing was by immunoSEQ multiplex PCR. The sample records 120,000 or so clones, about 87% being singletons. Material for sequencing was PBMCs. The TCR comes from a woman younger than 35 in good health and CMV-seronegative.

The DNA of the CDR3 is TGTGCCAGCAGCGCCCAAATCCCCAGACAGCCCCAGCATTTT. It encodes CASSAQIPRQPQHF. The V gene is TRBV2, the J gene TRBJ1-5; D unresolved. CDR1 is SNHLY, CDR2 FYNNEI, per germline. Trimming stripped 6 bases from V and 7 bases from J, with 16 bases between. The CDR3 contains 14 residues.